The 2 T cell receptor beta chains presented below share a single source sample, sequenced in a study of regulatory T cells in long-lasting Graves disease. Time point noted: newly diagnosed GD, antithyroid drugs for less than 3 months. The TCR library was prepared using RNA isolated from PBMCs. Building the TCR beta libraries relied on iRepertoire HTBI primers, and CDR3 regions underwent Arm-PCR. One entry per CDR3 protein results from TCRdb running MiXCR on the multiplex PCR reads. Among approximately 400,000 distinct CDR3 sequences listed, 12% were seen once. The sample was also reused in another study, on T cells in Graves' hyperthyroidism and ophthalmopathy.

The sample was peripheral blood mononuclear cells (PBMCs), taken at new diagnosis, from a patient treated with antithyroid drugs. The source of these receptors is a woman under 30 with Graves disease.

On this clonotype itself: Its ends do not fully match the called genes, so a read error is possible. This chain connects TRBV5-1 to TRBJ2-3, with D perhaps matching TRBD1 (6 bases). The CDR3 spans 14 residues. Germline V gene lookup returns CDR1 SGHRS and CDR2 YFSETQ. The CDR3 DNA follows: TGCGCCAGCAGCCTCCGGGACATCACAGATAAGCAGTATTTT. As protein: CASSLRDITDKQYF.

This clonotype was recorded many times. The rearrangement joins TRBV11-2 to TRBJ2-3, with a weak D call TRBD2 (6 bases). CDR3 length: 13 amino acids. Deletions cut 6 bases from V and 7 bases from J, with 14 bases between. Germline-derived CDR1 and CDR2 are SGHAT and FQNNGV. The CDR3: CASRRLGANTQYF. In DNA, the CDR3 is TGTGCCAGCAGACGACTAGGCGCAAATACGCAGTATTTT.